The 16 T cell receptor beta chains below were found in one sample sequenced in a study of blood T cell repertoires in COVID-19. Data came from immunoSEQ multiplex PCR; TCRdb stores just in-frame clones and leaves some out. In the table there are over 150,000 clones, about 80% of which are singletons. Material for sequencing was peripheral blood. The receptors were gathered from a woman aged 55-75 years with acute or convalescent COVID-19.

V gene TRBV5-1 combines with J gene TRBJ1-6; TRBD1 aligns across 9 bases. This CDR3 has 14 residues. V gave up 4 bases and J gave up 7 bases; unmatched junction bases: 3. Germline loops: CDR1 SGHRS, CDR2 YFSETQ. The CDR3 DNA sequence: TGCGCCAGCAGCCACGACAGGGGGAATTCACCCCTCCACTTT. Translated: CASSHDRGNSPLHF.

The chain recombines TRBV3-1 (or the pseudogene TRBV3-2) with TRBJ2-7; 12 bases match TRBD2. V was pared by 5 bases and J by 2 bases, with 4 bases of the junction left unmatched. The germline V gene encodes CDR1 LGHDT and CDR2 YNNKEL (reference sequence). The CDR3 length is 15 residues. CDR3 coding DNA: TGTGCCAGCAGCGCTCGACTAGCGGGGGCCTACGAGCAGTACTTC. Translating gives CASSARLAGAYEQYF.

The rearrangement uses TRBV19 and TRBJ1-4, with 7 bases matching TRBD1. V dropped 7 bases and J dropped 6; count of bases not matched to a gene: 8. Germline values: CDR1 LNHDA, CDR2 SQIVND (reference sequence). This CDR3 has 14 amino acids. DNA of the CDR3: TGTGCCAGTATGGACAGGCAGCTTCATGAAAAACTGTTTTTT. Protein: CASMDRQLHEKLFF.

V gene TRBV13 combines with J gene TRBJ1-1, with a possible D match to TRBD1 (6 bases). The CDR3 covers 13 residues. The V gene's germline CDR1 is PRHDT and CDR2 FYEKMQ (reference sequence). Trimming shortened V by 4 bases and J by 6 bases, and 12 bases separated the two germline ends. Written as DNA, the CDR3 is TGTGCCAGCAGCTCGTGGGGGCAGTCTGAAGCTTTCTTT. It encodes CASSSWGQSEAFF.

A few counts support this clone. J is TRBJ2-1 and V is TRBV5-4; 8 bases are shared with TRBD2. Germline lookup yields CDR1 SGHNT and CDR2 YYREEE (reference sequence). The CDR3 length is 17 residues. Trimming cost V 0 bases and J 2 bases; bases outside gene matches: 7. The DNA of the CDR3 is TGTGCCAGCAGCTTGGCCGGGGGGGGTATTGCCTACAATGAGCAGTTCTTC. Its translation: CASSLAGGGIAYNEQFF.

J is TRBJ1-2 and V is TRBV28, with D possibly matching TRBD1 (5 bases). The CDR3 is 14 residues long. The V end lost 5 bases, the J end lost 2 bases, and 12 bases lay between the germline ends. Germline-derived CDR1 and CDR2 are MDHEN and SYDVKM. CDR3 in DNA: TGTGCCAGCAGTCTACCGACAGAAAACTATGGCTACACCTTC. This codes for CASSLPTENYGYTF.

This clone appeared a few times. The DNA of the CDR3 is TGTGCCAGCAGCCCAGCGGACAGTCGTGGCTACACCTTC. Translation gives CASSPADSRGYTF. The chain joins TRBV7-9 to TRBJ1-2; possibly TRBD1 for D (6 bases). V lost 5 bases to trimming and J lost 7 bases, with 14 bases between them. Germline V gene data show CDR1 as SEHNR and CDR2 as FQNEAQ (reference sequence). CDR3 length: 13 amino acids.

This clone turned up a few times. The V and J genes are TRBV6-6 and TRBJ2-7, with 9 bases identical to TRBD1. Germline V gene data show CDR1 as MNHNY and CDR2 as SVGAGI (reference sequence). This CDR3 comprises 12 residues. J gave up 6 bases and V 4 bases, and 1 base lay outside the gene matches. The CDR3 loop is CASSSTGGEQYF. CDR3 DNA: TGTGCCAGCAGTTCGACAGGGGGCGAGCAGTACTTC.

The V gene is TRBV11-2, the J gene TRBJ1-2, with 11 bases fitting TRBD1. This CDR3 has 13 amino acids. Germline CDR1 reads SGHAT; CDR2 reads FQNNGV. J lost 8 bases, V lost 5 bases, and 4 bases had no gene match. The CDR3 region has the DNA TGTGCCAGCAGCCCGGACAGGGGGCAGGGCTACACCTTC. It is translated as CASSPDRGQGYTF.

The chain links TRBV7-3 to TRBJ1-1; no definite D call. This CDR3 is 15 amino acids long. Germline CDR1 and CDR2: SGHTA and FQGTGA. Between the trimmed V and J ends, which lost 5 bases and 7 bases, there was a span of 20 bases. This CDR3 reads CASSPARVGIGEAFF. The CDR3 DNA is TGTGCCAGCAGCCCCGCGAGGGTTGGAATTGGTGAAGCTTTCTTT. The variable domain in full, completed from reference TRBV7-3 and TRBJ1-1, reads GAGVSQTPSNKVTEKGKYVELRCDPISGHTALYWYRQSLGQGPEFLIYFQGTGAADDSGLPNDRFFAVRPEGSVSTLKIQRTERGDSAVYLCASSPARVGIGEAFFGQGTRLTVV.

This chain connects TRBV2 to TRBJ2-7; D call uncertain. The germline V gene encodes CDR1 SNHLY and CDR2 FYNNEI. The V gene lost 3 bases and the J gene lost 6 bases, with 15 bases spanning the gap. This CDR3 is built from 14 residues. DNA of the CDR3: TGTGCCAGCAGTGACAGTCGAGGAAGGCGCGAGCAGTACGTC. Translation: CASSDSRGRREQYV.

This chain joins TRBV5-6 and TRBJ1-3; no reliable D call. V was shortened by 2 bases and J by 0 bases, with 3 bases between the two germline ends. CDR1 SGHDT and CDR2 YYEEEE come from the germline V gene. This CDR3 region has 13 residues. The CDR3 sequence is CASSFYSGNTIYF. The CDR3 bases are TGTGCCAGCAGCTTCTACTCTGGAAACACCATATATTTT.

CDR3 DNA sequence: TGTGCCTGGAGTATAACACGTGGCTACACCTTC. It translates to CAWSITRGYTF. The V and J genes are TRBV30 and TRBJ1-2; D ambiguous. Germline values: CDR1 GTSNPN, CDR2 SVGIG (reference sequence). V was trimmed by 2 bases and J by 7 bases, leaving 8 bases between them. This CDR3 contains 11 residues.

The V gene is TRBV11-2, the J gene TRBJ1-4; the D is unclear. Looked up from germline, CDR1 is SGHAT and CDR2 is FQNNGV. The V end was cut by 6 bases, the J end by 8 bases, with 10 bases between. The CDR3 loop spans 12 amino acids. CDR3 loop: CASRGEGEKLFF. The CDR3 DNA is TGTGCCAGCAGAGGAGAGGGAGAAAAACTGTTTTTT.

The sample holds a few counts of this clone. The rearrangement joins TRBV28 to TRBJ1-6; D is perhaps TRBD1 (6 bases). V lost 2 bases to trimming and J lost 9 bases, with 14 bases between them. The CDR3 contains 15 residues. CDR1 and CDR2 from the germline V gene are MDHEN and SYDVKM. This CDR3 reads CASSLVTLGASPLHF. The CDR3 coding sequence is TGTGCCAGCAGTTTAGTTACCTTGGGGGCTTCACCCCTCCACTTT.

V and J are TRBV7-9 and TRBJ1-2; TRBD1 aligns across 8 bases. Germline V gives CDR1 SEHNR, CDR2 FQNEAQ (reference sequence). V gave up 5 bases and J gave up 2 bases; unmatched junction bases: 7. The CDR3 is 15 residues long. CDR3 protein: CASSIRQGKNYGYTF. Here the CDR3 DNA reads TGTGCCAGCAGCATTCGACAGGGGAAGAACTATGGCTACACCTTC.